This T cell receptor beta chain was obtained from a study of CD8 T cells in ankylosing spondylitis. Points from the study as a whole: Seemingly distinctive of ankylosing spondylitis blood was a TCR beta motif formed by eight highly homologous variants. Reportedly, significant enrichment of disease-linked clones occurred in matched ankylosing spondylitis synovial fluid. Reactive arthritis synovial fluid and blood were previously reported to contain some motif variants.

The CDR3 is 14 residues long. V lost 2 bases, J lost 5 bases, and 12 bases lay in between. This clonotype was detected ten times or more. Its antigen is still unknown. Quantitative 5'-RACE with molecular barcodes produced the TCR beta libraries. TCRdb passed the 5' RACE reads through MiXCR, listing each CDR3 protein once. This table holds around 890,000 distinct CDR3 sequences, 10% to 15% found once. The chain combines TRBV12-3 or TRBV12-4 with TRBJ2-5, with D possibly being TRBD1 or TRBD2 (5 bases each). This sequence originates from a male donor with ankylosing spondylitis. Sequencing input: blood, either unsorted or a sorted T cell fraction (not recorded which). In DNA, the CDR3 is TGTGCCAGCAGTTTACGGGGCATCGAGGAGACCCAGTACTTC. Residues: CASSLRGIEETQYF.